These 25 T cell receptor beta chains originate from one sample sequenced in a study of blood T cells in healthy people across ages. A J-beta primer mix and a sample-barcoded 5' primer were used in a second PCR of roughly 6 to 11 cycles. TCRdb fed the 5' RACE reads into MiXCR, producing one record per CDR3 protein. Of around 600,000 distinct CDR3 sequences listed, 47% are singletons. Sequencing was carried out using blood. The receptors originated from a man older than 75 in good health.

In this sample, this clonotype turned up once. CDR3 sequence reads: CASSGTGGAEAFF. The CDR3 DNA follows: TGTGCCAGCTCAGGGACAGGAGGGGCTGAAGCTTTCTTT. V and J are TRBV18 and TRBJ1-1; TRBD1 agrees at 8 bases. Germline assignment: CDR1 KGHSH and CDR2 LQKENI. V shed 5 bases, J shed 6 bases, and the junction held 5 bases outside the gene matches. The CDR3 spans 13 residues.

The chain combines TRBV6-2 or TRBV6-3 with TRBJ2-1, with D perhaps TRBD2 (6 bases). Germline V gives CDR1 MNHEY, CDR2 SVGEGT. This CDR3 is 15 amino acids long. V lost 7 bases to trimming and J lost 0 bases, with 13 bases between them. The CDR3 reads CASTNGRGSYNEQFF. The CDR3 bases are TGTGCCAGCACCAACGGGCGGGGCTCCTACAATGAGCAGTTCTTC.

The genes are TRBV5-1 and TRBJ1-1, with D possibly matching TRBD1 (5 bases). In germline, CDR1 is SGHRS, CDR2 YFSETQ. The CDR3 runs 15 residues. Between the trimmed V and J ends, which lost 3 bases and 6 bases, there was a span of 18 bases. The CDR3 nucleotides read TGCGCCAGCAGCTCCAACCAGCTGACAGTCGCTGAAGCTTTCTTT. It encodes CASSSNQLTVAEAFF.

A few counts support this clonotype. V is TRBV28 and J is TRBJ2-4; D unresolved. The CDR3 contains 13 residues. Trimming removed 3 bases at V and 13 bases at J, with 16 bases between. CDR1 is MDHEN, CDR2 SYDVKM, per germline. The CDR3, as DNA: TGTGCCAGCAGTTTGTTGTCTAGACCAGAGCAGTACTTC. Its protein is CASSLLSRPEQYF.

There are many counts of this clonotype. The CDR3 DNA sequence: TGTGCCAGCAGCCGGGACAGATACTATGGCTACACCTTC. Translation: CASSRDRYYGYTF. The V gene is TRBV7-2, the J gene TRBJ1-2; 7 positions match TRBD1. The CDR3 runs 13 residues. J gave up 3 bases and V 5 bases, and 3 bases lay outside the gene matches. Germline loops: CDR1 SGHTA, CDR2 FQGNSA. Full variable domain (outside the CDR3, taken from reference TRBV7-2 and TRBJ1-2): GAGVSQSPSNKVTEKGKDVELRCDPISGHTALYWYRQSLGQGLEFLIYFQGNSAPDKSGLPSDRFSAERTGGSVSTLTIQRTQQEDSAVYLCASSRDRYYGYTFGSGTRLTVV.

Regarding this clonotype: A junction end diverges from the germline sequence, so it may reflect a read error. The J gene is TRBJ2-1, the V gene TRBV3-1; 10 bases align to TRBD2. CDR1 LGHDT and CDR2 YNNKEL come from the germline V gene (reference sequence). This CDR3 comprises 14 residues. The CDR3 here is CAGSFRSGREEQFF. The CDR3, as DNA: TGTGCCGGCAGCTTCCGAAGCGGGAGGGAGGAGCAGTTCTTC.

The chain uses TRBV29-1 and TRBJ2-3, with 8 bases that match TRBD1. Germline assignment: CDR1 SQVTM and CDR2 ANQGSEA. V gave up 6 bases and J gave up 4 bases; unmatched junction bases: 9. The CDR3 spans 14 residues. The CDR3 region has the DNA TGCAGCGTAAGGGACAGGAATGGCCCAGATACGCAGTATTTT. Translation gives CSVRDRNGPDTQYF.

This clonotype showed up just a few times. This may be a read error: a much more frequent sequence differs by one nucleotide. The rearrangement joins TRBV6-5 to TRBJ2-7; no clear D. Germline CDR1 is MNHEY and CDR2 is SVGAGI. The CDR3 length is 14 residues. Deletions cut 7 bases from V and 7 bases from J, with 20 bases between. CDR3 nucleotides: TGTGCCAGCACCTCTCGGGCCCGTCCCAGTGAGCAGTACTTC. Its translation: CASTSRARPSEQYF.

With regard to this clonotype: Germline is not matched at one junction end, which may reflect a read error. The chain is built from TRBV7-3 and TRBJ1-2, with TRBD1 identical over 7 bases. Germline V gene data show CDR1 as SGHTA and CDR2 as FQGTGA. CDR3 size: 16 residues. CDR3 sequence: CASGFAIRGPRYGYTF. DNA for the CDR3: TGTGCCAGCGGCTTTGCGATTAGGGGGCCTCGCTATGGCTACACCTTC.

This clonotype appeared a few times. The CDR3 here is CASSQGGGELFF. The CDR3 coding sequence is TGTGCCAGCAGCCAAGGGGGCGGGGAGCTGTTTTTT. The chain links TRBV6-5 to TRBJ2-2; D may be TRBD1 (6 bases). Germline-derived CDR1 and CDR2 are MNHEY and SVGAGI. The germline V and J ends were trimmed by 6 bases and 7 bases, with 9 bases remaining between them. The CDR3 totals 12 residues.

V gene TRBV7-9 combines with J gene TRBJ1-1; perhaps TRBD1 as D (6 bases). This CDR3 has 14 amino acids. V was shortened by 0 bases and J by 3 bases, with 8 bases between the two germline ends. The germline CDR1 and CDR2 sequences are SEHNR and FQNEAQ (reference sequence). CDR3 sequence: CASSLAGADTEAFF. The CDR3 DNA sequence: TGTGCCAGCAGCTTAGCGGGGGCAGACACTGAAGCTTTCTTT.

This clonotype has a handful of counts. The chain carries TRBV20-1 and TRBJ1-5, with 10 bases fitting TRBD1. Germline loops: CDR1 DFQATT, CDR2 SNEGSKA (reference sequence). This CDR3 is 13 amino acids long. J lost 7 bases, V lost 3 bases, and 3 bases had no gene match. CDR3 sequence (DNA): TGCAGTGCTAGGAGGACAGGGGGGCAGCCCCAGCATTTT. Translation: CSARRTGGQPQHF.

The chain has TRBV20-1 and TRBJ2-3; D is unresolved. This CDR3 has 13 amino acids. Trimming stripped 3 bases from V and 2 bases from J, with 9 bases between. The V gene's germline CDR1 is DFQATT and CDR2 SNEGSKA (reference sequence). CDR3 residues: CSASVEITDTQYF. CDR3 in DNA: TGCAGTGCTAGTGTTGAGATCACAGATACGCAGTATTTT.

In this sample, this clonotype turned up a few times. The chain carries TRBV6-5 and TRBJ1-1, with D tentatively TRBD1 (5 bases). Germline V gene sequence: CDR1 MNHEY, CDR2 SVGAGI. The V and J ends lost 2 bases and 0 bases respectively, with 13 bases between them. The CDR3 spans 16 residues. For the CDR3, the DNA is TGTGCCAGCAGTTACAAATTAGGGGTATTGAACACTGAAGCTTTCTTT. Protein sequence: CASSYKLGVLNTEAFF.

This chain links TRBV25-1 with TRBJ2-7; no definite D call. Germline V gene lookup returns CDR1 MGHDK and CDR2 SYGVNS. With 4 bases removed from V and 0 bases from J, the gap between germline ends came to 13 bases. The CDR3 contains 15 residues. The DNA of the CDR3 is TGTGCCAGCAGTGCAACGGACGGAACCTCCTACGAGCAGTACTTC. Protein: CASSATDGTSYEQYF.

This clonotype appeared a few times. This chain links TRBV7-2 with TRBJ2-6; TRBD1 matches 7 bases. The V and J ends lost 5 bases and 0 bases, in that order; junction bases with no gene match: 10. The CDR3 is 18 residues long. Germline V CDR1 and CDR2: SGHTA, FQGNSA. The CDR3 sequence: CASSRRDSALSGANVLTF. CDR3 DNA sequence: TGTGCCAGCAGCCGAAGGGACAGTGCCCTCTCTGGGGCCAACGTCCTGACTTTC.

This chain uses TRBV27 with TRBJ2-7; D may be TRBD1 (6 bases). CDR3 length: 14 residues. CDR1 and CDR2 from the germline V gene are MNHEY and SMNVEV (reference sequence). V was cut by 10 bases and J by 5 bases, with 21 bases left in between. The CDR3 DNA reads TGTGCCACCAGCAGATCTTACAGGGCCAACGAGCAGTACTTC. Encoded protein: CATSRSYRANEQYF.

Only a few counts were recorded for this clonotype. The chain has TRBV29-1 and TRBJ1-6; tentatively, D is TRBD1 (5 bases). V lost 4 bases and J lost 6, with 7 bases in between. CDR3 length: 12 amino acids. Germline V gene lookup returns CDR1 SQVTM and CDR2 ANQGSEA. DNA for the CDR3: TGCAGCGTTGGGGGCCGTAATTCACCCCTCCACTTT. Protein product: CSVGGRNSPLHF.

The chain employs TRBV25-1 and TRBJ2-1; perhaps D is TRBD1 or TRBD2 (5 bases each). This CDR3 comprises 15 residues. Trimming shortened V by 1 base and J by 7 bases, and 14 bases separated the two germline ends. CDR1 and CDR2 from the germline V gene are MGHDK and SYGVNS. CDR3 region: CASSEFGRERNEQFF. In nucleotides, the CDR3 is TGTGCCAGCAGTGAATTTGGCAGGGAGAGGAATGAGCAGTTCTTC.

V usage is TRBV29-1 and J usage is TRBJ1-1, with 10 positions matching TRBD1. The CDR3 extends over 16 amino acids. Losses at the gene ends were 7 bases for V and 0 bases for J; bases not matched to a gene: 11. CDR1 is SQVTM, CDR2 ANQGSEA, per germline. The CDR3 loop is CSATGQGSLMNTEAFF. CDR3 DNA: TGCAGCGCTACGGGACAGGGGTCCCTCATGAACACTGAAGCTTTCTTT. Using reference TRBV29-1 and TRBJ1-1 for the parts outside the CDR3, the full variable domain is SAVISQKPSRDICQRGTSLTIQCQVDSQVTMMFWYRQQPGQSLTLIATANQGSEATYESGFVIDKFPISRPNLTFSTLTVSNMSPEDSSIYLCSATGQGSLMNTEAFFGQGTRLTVV.

This chain connects TRBV29-1 to TRBJ2-7; D is perhaps TRBD2 (5 bases). From germline, CDR1 is SQVTM and CDR2 ANQGSEA. V lost 4 bases and J lost 3, with 13 bases in between. The CDR3 contains 13 residues. The CDR3 spells CSVGSGMDYEQYF. The DNA for the CDR3 is TGCAGCGTTGGTTCGGGGATGGACTACGAGCAGTACTTC.

The chain couples TRBV20-1 to TRBJ2-4; perhaps TRBD1 as D (6 bases). V shed 3 bases and J shed 9 bases, with 15 bases lying between them. The CDR3 loop spans 13 amino acids. From germline, CDR1 is DFQATT and CDR2 SNEGSKA (reference sequence). This CDR3 is CSASNRDKGIQYF. The CDR3 DNA sequence: TGCAGTGCTAGTAACCGGGACAAGGGCATTCAGTACTTC.

This chain links TRBV29-1 with TRBJ2-3, with D hard to call. CDR1 and CDR2 from the germline V gene are SQVTM and ANQGSEA. The CDR3 covers 13 residues. The V end was cut by 3 bases, the J end by 4 bases, with 11 bases between. CDR3 region: CSVDGLVADTQYF. CDR3 bases: TGCAGCGTTGATGGGCTTGTGGCAGATACGCAGTATTTT.

This clonotype has a count of ten or more. V is TRBV29-1 and J is TRBJ2-3, with 9 bases lining up with TRBD1. The germline gives CDR1 SQVTM, CDR2 ANQGSEA. The CDR3 loop spans 13 amino acids. With V trimmed by 7 bases and J by 3 bases, 5 bases remained unmatched. CDR3 nucleotides: TGCAGCGCTTCCGGGACAGGGACAGATACGCAGTATTTT. Translated: CSASGTGTDTQYF.

This clonotype was observed a few times. The chain is built from TRBV20-1 and TRBJ2-3; D is ambiguous. The CDR3 loop spans 14 amino acids. Trimming cost V 5 bases and J 2 bases, with 14 bases left between them. Germline CDR1 and CDR2: DFQATT and SNEGSKA (reference sequence). In DNA form, the CDR3 reads TGCAGTGCTCCTCCTACCCGGTCCACAGATACGCAGTATTTT. Translation gives CSAPPTRSTDTQYF.